This TCR beta chain was documented in a study of blood T cells in healthy people across ages. On this clonotype itself: A much larger clone differs from this one at a single base, so this may be a read error.

Through a sample-barcoded 5' primer and a J-beta primer mix, a second PCR was run for 7 to 11 cycles. TCRdb ran MiXCR on the 5' RACE reads and lists one entry per CDR3 protein. Among about 670,000 distinct CDR3 sequences listed, roughly half were seen once. This CDR3 spans 16 amino acids. The germline V gene encodes CDR1 MGHDK and CDR2 SYGVNS. The V end lost 3 bases, the J end lost 7 bases, and 22 bases lay between the germline ends. The sample taken for sequencing was blood. This clonotype was sampled from a woman of 80 years or more in good health. The J gene is TRBJ2-7, the V gene TRBV25-1; D gene ambiguous. CDR3 nucleotide sequence: TGTGCCAGCAGTGATGCCTCCGGATCGGTTTACAATGAGCAGTACTTC. This translates into CASSDASGSVYNEQYF.